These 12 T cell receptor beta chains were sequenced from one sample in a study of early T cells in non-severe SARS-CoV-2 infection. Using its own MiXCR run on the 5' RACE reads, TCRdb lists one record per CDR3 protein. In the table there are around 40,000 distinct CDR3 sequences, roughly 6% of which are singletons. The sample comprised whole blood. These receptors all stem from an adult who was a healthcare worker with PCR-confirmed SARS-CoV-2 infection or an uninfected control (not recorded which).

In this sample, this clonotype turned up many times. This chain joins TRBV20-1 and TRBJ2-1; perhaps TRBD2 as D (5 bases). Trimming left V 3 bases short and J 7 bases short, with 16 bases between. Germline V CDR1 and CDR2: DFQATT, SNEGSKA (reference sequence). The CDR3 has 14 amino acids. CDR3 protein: CSASVLLGGNEQFF. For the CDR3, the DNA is TGCAGTGCTAGTGTGCTCCTTGGCGGGAATGAGCAGTTCTTC.

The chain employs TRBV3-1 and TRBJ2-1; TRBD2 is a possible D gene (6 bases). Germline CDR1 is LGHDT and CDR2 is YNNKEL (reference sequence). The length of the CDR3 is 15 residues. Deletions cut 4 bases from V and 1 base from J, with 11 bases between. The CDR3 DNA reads TGTGCCAGCAGCCCTCGACTAGAATCCTACAATGAGCAGTTCTTC. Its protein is CASSPRLESYNEQFF.

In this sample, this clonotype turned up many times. CDR3 sequence (DNA): TGTGCCAGCAGTCAGGGGACCGGGGAGCTGTTTTTT. This sequence encodes CASSQGTGELFF. The chain links TRBV12-3 or TRBV12-4 to TRBJ2-2; perhaps TRBD1 as D (6 bases). The V end lost 5 bases, the J end lost 5 bases, and 6 bases lay between the germline ends. This CDR3 is 12 amino acids long.

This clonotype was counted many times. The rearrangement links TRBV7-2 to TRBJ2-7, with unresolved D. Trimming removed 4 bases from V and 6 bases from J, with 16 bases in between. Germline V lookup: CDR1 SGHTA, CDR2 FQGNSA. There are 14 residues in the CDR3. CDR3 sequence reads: CASSSITKRPEQYF. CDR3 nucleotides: TGTGCCAGCAGCTCCATCACAAAACGCCCCGAGCAGTACTTC.

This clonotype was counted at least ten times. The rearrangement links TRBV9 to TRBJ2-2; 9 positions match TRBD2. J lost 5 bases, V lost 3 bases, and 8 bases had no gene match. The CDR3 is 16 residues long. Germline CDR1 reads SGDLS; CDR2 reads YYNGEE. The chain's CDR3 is CASSASYSGRTGELFF. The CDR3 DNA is TGTGCCAGCAGCGCCTCATATAGCGGGAGAACCGGGGAGCTGTTTTTT.

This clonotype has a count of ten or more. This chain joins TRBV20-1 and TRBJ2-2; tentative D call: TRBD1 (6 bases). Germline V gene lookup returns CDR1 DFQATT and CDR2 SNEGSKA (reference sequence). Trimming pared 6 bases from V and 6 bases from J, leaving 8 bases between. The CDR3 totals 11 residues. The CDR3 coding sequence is TGCAGTGCAGAGGGGGCCGGGGAGCTGTTTTTT. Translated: CSAEGAGELFF.

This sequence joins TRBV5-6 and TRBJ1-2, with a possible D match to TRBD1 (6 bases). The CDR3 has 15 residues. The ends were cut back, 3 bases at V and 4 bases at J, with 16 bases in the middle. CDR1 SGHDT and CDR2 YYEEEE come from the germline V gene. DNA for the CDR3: TGTGCCAGCAGCTCCGACAGGATCAAGCGCTATGGCTACACCTTC. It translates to CASSSDRIKRYGYTF.

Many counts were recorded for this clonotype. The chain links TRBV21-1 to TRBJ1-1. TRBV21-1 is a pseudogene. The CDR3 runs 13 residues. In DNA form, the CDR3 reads TGTGCCAGCAGCAAAGGAACCCACACTGAAGCTTTCTTT. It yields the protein CASSKGTHTEAFF.

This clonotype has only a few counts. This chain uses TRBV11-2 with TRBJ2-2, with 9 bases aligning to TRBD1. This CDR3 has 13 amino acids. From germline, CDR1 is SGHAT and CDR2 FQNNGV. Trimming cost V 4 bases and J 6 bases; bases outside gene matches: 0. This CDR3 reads CASSYRGPGELFF. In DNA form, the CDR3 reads TGTGCCAGCAGCTACAGGGGGCCCGGGGAGCTGTTTTTT.

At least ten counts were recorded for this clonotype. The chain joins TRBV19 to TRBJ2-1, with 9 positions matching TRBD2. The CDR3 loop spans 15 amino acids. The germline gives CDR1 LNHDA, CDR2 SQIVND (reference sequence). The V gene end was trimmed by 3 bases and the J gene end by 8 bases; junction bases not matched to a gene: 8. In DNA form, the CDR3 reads TGTGCCAGTAGTATTTTGGCGGGAGGGGCCGATGAGCAGTTCTTC. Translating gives CASSILAGGADEQFF.

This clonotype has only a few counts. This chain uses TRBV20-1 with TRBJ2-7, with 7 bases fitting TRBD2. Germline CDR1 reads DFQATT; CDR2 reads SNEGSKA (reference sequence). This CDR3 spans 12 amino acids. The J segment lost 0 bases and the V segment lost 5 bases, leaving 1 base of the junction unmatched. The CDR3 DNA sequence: TGCAGTGCTCGCGGGAGCTCCTACGAGCAGTACTTC. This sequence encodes CSARGSSYEQYF.

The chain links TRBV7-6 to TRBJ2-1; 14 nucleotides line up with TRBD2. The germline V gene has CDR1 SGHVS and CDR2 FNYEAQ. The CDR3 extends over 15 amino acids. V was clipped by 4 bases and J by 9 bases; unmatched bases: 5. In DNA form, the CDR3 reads TGTGCCAGCAGCTACGGGACTAGCGGGAGAGCTGAGCAGTTCTTC. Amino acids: CASSYGTSGRAEQFF.